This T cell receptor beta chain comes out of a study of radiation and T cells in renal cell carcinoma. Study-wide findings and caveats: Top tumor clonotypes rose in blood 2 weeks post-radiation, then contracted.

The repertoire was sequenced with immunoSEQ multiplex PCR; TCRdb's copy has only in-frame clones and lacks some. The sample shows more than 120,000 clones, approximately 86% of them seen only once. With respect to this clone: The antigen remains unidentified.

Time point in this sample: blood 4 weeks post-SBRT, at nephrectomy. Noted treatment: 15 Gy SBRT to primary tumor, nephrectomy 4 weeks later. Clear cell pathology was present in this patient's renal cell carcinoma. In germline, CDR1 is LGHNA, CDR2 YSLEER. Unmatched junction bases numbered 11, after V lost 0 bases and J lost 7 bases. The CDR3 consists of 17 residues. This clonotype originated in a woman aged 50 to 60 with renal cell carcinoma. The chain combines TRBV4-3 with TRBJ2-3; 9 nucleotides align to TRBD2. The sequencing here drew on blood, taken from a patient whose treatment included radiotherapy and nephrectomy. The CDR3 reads CASSQEPRAGGLYTQYF. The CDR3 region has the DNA TGCGCCAGCAGCCAAGAACCTCGGGCGGGGGGGCTCTATACGCAGTATTTT.